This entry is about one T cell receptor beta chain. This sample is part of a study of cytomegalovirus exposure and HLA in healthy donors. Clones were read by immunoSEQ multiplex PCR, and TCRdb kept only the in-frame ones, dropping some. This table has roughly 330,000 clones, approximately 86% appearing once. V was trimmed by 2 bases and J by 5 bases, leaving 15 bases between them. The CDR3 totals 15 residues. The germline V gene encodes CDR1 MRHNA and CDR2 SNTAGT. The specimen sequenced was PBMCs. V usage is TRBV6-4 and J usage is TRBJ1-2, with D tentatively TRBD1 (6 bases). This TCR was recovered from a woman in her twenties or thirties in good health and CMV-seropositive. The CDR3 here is CASSDHPGAIYGYTF. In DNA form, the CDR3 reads TGTGCCAGCAGTGACCATCCGGGGGCCATATATGGCTACACCTTC.